This TCR beta chain was sequenced during a study of T cell changes during pregnancy in multiple sclerosis. The assay was immunoSEQ multiplex PCR, and TCRdb's table has in-frame clones only and misses some. The sample has approximately 69,000 clones, around nine tenths seen once. This CDR3 contains 12 residues. Germline CDR1 SGDLS, CDR2 YYNGEE. J lost 6 bases, V lost 7 bases, and 5 bases had no gene match. This sequence was found in a female donor in good health, enrolled as a control in a pregnancy study. The rearrangement joins TRBV9 to TRBJ2-3, with TRBD2 identical over 7 bases. Sequences were derived from CD4+ T cells from peripheral blood mononuclear cells, sampled in the third trimester of pregnancy. CDR3 bases: TGTGCCAGCGGGCGGGGGACGGATACGCAGTATTTT. This encodes CASGRGTDTQYF.